This T cell receptor beta chain was captured by sequencing in a study of T-cell memory formation after mild COVID-19. Study results and limitations: Contracting CD8+ clones were enriched in EMRA, CD4+ mainly in CM and EM. Pre-infection memory harbored some responding clones, suggesting cross-reactive memory joined. A second wave expanding day 15 to 37 was CD4+-biased; contracting clones were balanced.

Note on this clonotype: Its antigen is unknown.

TCRdb re-derived calls from the 5' RACE reads in MiXCR, one entry per CDR3 protein. The sample records 140,000 to 150,000 distinct CDR3 sequences, approximately 25% being singletons. In germline, CDR1 is SEHNR, CDR2 FQNEAQ (reference sequence). The CDR3 has 12 residues. V was pared by 6 bases and J by 5 bases, with 11 bases between. What was sequenced was PBMCs or a T cell subset sorted from them (not recorded which). This chain uses TRBV7-9 with TRBJ2-7, with D perhaps given as TRBD1 or TRBD2 (5 bases each). This clonotype was obtained from an adult woman who had mild COVID-19 (a few samples of this study predate the infection). Cell type and time point are not known. CDR3 protein: CASRVRGNEQYF. The CDR3 region has the DNA TGTGCCAGCAGGGTGAGGGGTAACGAGCAGTACTTC.